This paragraph covers one TCR beta chain sequence. Antigen unknown. The V gene lost 4 bases and the J gene lost 5 bases, with 15 bases spanning the gap. Germline-derived CDR1 and CDR2 are LGHDT and YNNKEL (reference sequence). This CDR3 spans 14 amino acids. This record comes from a study of T cell responses to AZD1222 COVID-19 vaccine. Findings of the study overall: Researchers report vaccine-associated CD4 TCRs spanning spike, with dominance at 160-218 and 743-854.

Some clones are missing from TCRdb's copy, which holds only in-frame ones; the method was immunoSEQ multiplex PCR. The sample has 80,000 or so clones, approximately 80% seen once. The material sequenced was peripheral blood, taken 28 days after the second dose of the MenACWY control vaccine. This clonotype was sampled from an adult who received the MenACWY meningococcal vaccine as a control. The gene calls are TRBV3-1 (or the pseudogene TRBV3-2) and TRBJ2-7; maybe TRBD1 (6 bases). The CDR3 nucleotides are TGTGCCAGCAGCCCAAACAGGGTTAGCGACGAGCAGTACTTC. Translation: CASSPNRVSDEQYF.